This T cell receptor beta chain was profiled in a study of shared clonotypes between healthy human individuals. Turning to this clone: Its antigen is still unknown.

Division of CD4+ cells produced a CD45RA+ naive subset and a CD45RA-negative memory subset. The assay was immunoSEQ multiplex PCR, and TCRdb's table has in-frame clones only and misses some. The sample holds approximately 1.5 million clones, less than 99% seen once. V lost 5 bases, J lost 6 bases, and 15 bases lay in between. The CDR3 has 13 amino acids. CDR1 is SGHNT and CDR2 is YYREEE in the germline V gene (reference sequence). The study's findings and limits: Generation probability values for non-shared clonotypes were lower than those for clonotypes shared by all four donors.

This TCR derives from a man under 40 in good health. Sequencing was carried out using naive CD4+ T cells sorted from blood. Subset defined: CD45RA+ positively selected. The chain has TRBV5-4 and TRBJ2-7; possibly TRBD2 for D (6 bases). CDR3 region: CASRHGAGTEQYF. For the CDR3, the DNA is TGTGCCAGCAGACACGGGGCGGGGACCGAGCAGTACTTC. Combining the CDR3 with reference TRBV5-4 and TRBJ2-7 gives the whole variable domain ETGVTQSPTHLIKTRGQQVTLRCSSQSGHNTVSWYQQALGQGPQFIFQYYREEENGRGNFPPRFSGLQFPNYSSELNVNALELDDSALYLCASRHGAGTEQYFGPGTRLTVT.